This record looks at one T cell receptor beta chain sequence and its context. What this receptor recognizes is not known. Base qualities were left out, and no much larger clone turns up one base away. A patient counted as having stable Graves' hyperthyroidism if no progression to ophthalmopathy occurred over 18 months of follow-up. Hyperthyroidism patients were newly diagnosed, with disease duration under 2 months, and aged 18 to 65 years. The study excluded patients with uncontrolled infections, other autoimmune diseases, pregnancy or lactation. Diagnoses relied on clinical symptoms, serum thyroxine and TRAb, thyroid ultrasound and orbital computed tomography. PBMCs were isolated from 10 ml of fresh peripheral blood by Ficoll-Paque density gradient centrifugation. Total RNA was extracted using Trizol reagent, and RNA quality was assessed on an Agilent 2100 Bioanalyzer. The data were taken from a study of T cells in Graves' hyperthyroidism and ophthalmopathy (dated by TCRdb to the late 2010s). Background on the whole study: Peripheral blood samples were taken at the time of initial diagnosis, prior to any treatment. To identify TCR V-J signatures that set the groups apart, the researchers used a discovery cohort of about a hundred patients, made up of 40 to 45 with Graves' ophthalmopathy and 55 to 65 with stable Graves' hyperthyroidism. Once sampling was done, hyperthyroidism patients were given methimazole at a starting dose of 30 mg daily, whereas ophthalmopathy patients were given high-dose intravenous methylprednisolone. The 90 to 100 discovery patients were randomly split 7:3 into training and test sets. According to the paper, TCR Vbeta CDR3 sequencing was carried out on approximately 140 peripheral blood samples, which came from 40 to 45 ophthalmopathy, under 85 hyperthyroidism and roughly 17 progressor patients. Thyroid tissue and blood T-cell repertoires from about 6 Graves' hyperthyroidism patients were also compared in the study. Prospective prediction of ophthalmopathy was tested in an independent validation cohort consisting of roughly 20 hyperthyroidism patients and 17 patients who later progressed to ophthalmopathy. General conclusions and limits of the study: Blood samples also contained most of the expanded thyroid clonotypes (frequency above 0.001), which suggests that blood repertoires may reflect thyroid immune responses. In validation, progression to ophthalmopathy was predicted by the model with roughly 71% sensitivity and 72% to 85% specificity, a median of approximately 6.5 months before onset. No statistical method was used to set the sample size in advance, and investigators knew the group allocation. A model built on a 13 V-J signature distinguished ophthalmopathy from stable hyperthyroidism, reaching 85% to 90% sensitivity and about 81% specificity in cross-validation and 80%/75% in testing.

The TCR beta CDR3 regions were amplified from the RNA transcripts. A first-round RT-PCR of the TCR CDR3 used the HTBI primer set with the Qiagen OneStep RT-PCR kit. Libraries were constructed in a second round of multiplex PCR, after which size selection and purification were performed. Sequencing of the libraries was done on an Illumina HiSeq2000 using paired-end 100 bp reads. Regarding the original processing steps: Raw data were processed with SOAPnuke, discarding reads with adapters, uncalled bases, mean Phred below 15, or no exact constant-primer or identifier match. COPE v1.2.5 was used to merge high-quality paired reads, and clonotypes were defined as unique nucleotide sequences. Clonotypes were aligned to IMGT TRBV, TRBD and TRBJ reference segments using MiTCR v1.1. The analysis included only V-J combinations with a frequency above 0.0001, which together covered 99% to 99.2% of the repertoires. A TCS score was defined as the ratio between F50 (clonal expansion) and ExV (chaos), using BLOSUM62-based TCRdist between CDR3 peptides within each V-J. Welch's t-statistics and random forest reduced roughly 540 V-J features to 10 to 15, which were used in a naive Bayes classifier (R e1071). In-frame beta chains were kept once TCRdb had trimmed the public reads at Q25 with fastp and called clones with MiXCR. Entries that share a CDR3 protein sequence are merged under the most common genes and DNA. What appears here as the V and J calls and clone size reflects TCRdb's work, not the paper's. Across this sample there are hundreds of thousands of distinct CDR3 sequences, with approximately 14% seen only once. Of the sample, roughly 7.4% falls within the top ten clones.

Its CDR3 holds 15 amino acids, cysteine through phenylalanine. The CDR3 DNA has 45 bases and is translated from base 1. Sequences MNHEY (CDR1) and SVGAGI (CDR2) are obtained from the germline V gene. The junction carries 13 bases between V and J, which are trimmed by 0 bases and 4 bases respectively. The TCR comes from a woman under 30 with Graves' hyperthyroidism. Sequenced input: blood. This chain is built from TRBV6-5 and TRBJ2-7, with no confident D gene call. CDR3 sequence: CASSYSRVGTYEQYF. The nucleotides read TGTGCCAGCAGTTACTCACGAGTGGGCACATACGAGCAGTACTTC.